The 13 T cell receptor beta chains listed next were all sequenced from one sample in a study of T cell repertoires in aging, cancer and after chemotherapy. Rearranged V-D-J TRB sequences were amplified with a mixed TRB-A/B primer pool. TCRdb reprocessed the multiplex PCR reads with MiXCR, giving one entry per CDR3 protein. The data show 15,000 to 20,000 distinct CDR3 sequences, with approximately 35% seen just once and 17% held by the top ten. The template was genomic DNA from peripheral blood, not RNA. The source material was blood. The source is a human donor with a solid tumor.

This clonotype was seen a handful of times. The rearrangement links TRBV18 to TRBJ2-1, with 9 bases aligning to TRBD2. The J segment lost 14 bases and the V segment lost 1 base, leaving 15 bases of the junction unmatched. In germline, CDR1 is KGHSH, CDR2 LQKENI. The CDR3 consists of 16 residues. CDR3 sequence reads: CASSPLEAGGTPGEFF. The CDR3 region has the DNA TGTGCCAGCTCACCACTGGAAGCGGGAGGCACCCCAGGGGAGTTCTTC.

This clonotype was recorded a few times. The chain couples TRBV5-5 to TRBJ2-7; the D gene is possibly TRBD2 (6 bases). Looked up from germline, CDR1 is SGHKS and CDR2 is YYEKEE (reference sequence). V gave up 3 bases and J gave up 4 bases, with 14 bases separating them. The CDR3 runs 14 residues. CDR3 sequence: CASSSWDSKYEQYF. CDR3 nucleotide sequence: TGTGCCAGCAGCTCCTGGGACTCGAAGTACGAGCAGTACTTC. Full variable domain (outside the CDR3, taken from reference TRBV5-5 and TRBJ2-7): DAGVTQSPTHLIKTRGQQVTLRCSPISGHKSVSWYQQVLGQGPQFIFQYYEKEERGRGNFPDRFSARQFPNYSSELNVNALLLGDSALYLCASSSWDSKYEQYFGPGTRLTVT.

V is TRBV20-1 and J is TRBJ2-7, with 8 bases lining up with TRBD2. CDR1 DFQATT and CDR2 SNEGSKA come from the germline V gene (reference sequence). The CDR3 totals 14 residues. V was pared by 1 base and J by 7 bases, with 9 bases of the junction left unmatched. The DNA for the CDR3 is TGCAGTGCTAGAGGAGCGGGAGCTCTACGGGAGCAGTACTTC. Residues: CSARGAGALREQYF.

This clonotype showed up just a few times. The chain uses TRBV7-9 and TRBJ2-3, with 13 bases matching TRBD2. The germline gives CDR1 SEHNR, CDR2 FQNEAQ (reference sequence). The CDR3 spans 16 residues. Germline trimming cut 2 bases from V and 6 bases from J; bases unmatched to any gene: 5. CDR3 nucleotides: TGTGCCAGCAGCTTAACTAGCGGGAGGGCCAGGGATACGCAGTATTTT. Protein sequence: CASSLTSGRARDTQYF.

This clonotype qualifies as medium-sized (0.01 to 0.1%). The chain employs TRBV19 and TRBJ1-5; D remains ambiguous. The germline V gene has CDR1 LNHDA and CDR2 SQIVND (reference sequence). V lost 6 bases, J lost 2 bases, and 23 bases lay in between. The CDR3 has 18 amino acids. The CDR3 region is CASSIRAWVGFGNQPQHF. CDR3 nucleotides: TGTGCCAGTAGCATCAGAGCTTGGGTTGGATTCGGCAATCAGCCCCAGCATTTT.

V is TRBV6-5 and J is TRBJ1-5; D is unclear. Deletions cut 2 bases from V and 0 bases from J, with 8 bases between. CDR1 and CDR2 (germline): MNHEY, SVGAGI. This CDR3 contains 15 residues. CDR3 sequence reads: CASSYRRDSNQPQHF. The CDR3 nucleotides read TGTGCCAGCAGTTACCGCAGAGATAGCAATCAGCCCCAGCATTTT.

This sequence joins TRBV6-1 and TRBJ2-7, with 9 bases aligning to TRBD1. The CDR3 contains 12 residues. V lost 9 bases, J lost 6 bases, and 6 bases stayed unmatched. The V gene's germline CDR1 is MNHNS and CDR2 SASEGT. The CDR3 nucleotides read TGTGCCAGTGTTAGACAGGGGGTCGAGCAGTACTTC. Translation gives CASVRQGVEQYF.

The chain has TRBV29-1 and TRBJ2-7; D is undetermined. V was clipped by 7 bases and J by 3 bases, with 13 bases between them. Germline loops: CDR1 SQVTM, CDR2 ANQGSEA. The CDR3 has 12 residues. Written as DNA, the CDR3 is TGCAGCGCTGAGGTTACCGACTACGAGCAGTACTTC. Translation: CSAEVTDYEQYF.

This clonotype was seen a handful of times. The chain employs TRBV24-1 and TRBJ1-2, with D tentatively TRBD1 (5 bases). Trimming left V 12 bases short and J 0 bases short, with 13 bases between. Germline CDR1 and CDR2: KGHDR and SFDVKD. This CDR3 region has 13 residues. The CDR3 DNA follows: TGTGCCTCCCAGGGATCCGCTAACTATGGCTACACCTTC. It is translated as CASQGSANYGYTF.

V and J are TRBV4-2 and TRBJ2-2; the D is unclear. V gave up 0 bases and J gave up 6 bases, with 11 bases separating them. The germline gives CDR1 LGHNA, CDR2 YNFKEQ. The CDR3 consists of 15 residues. The CDR3 loop reads CASSQEMPAPGELFF. CDR3 bases: TGTGCCAGCAGCCAAGAGATGCCGGCTCCCGGGGAGCTGTTTTTT.

The rearrangement uses TRBV6-1 and TRBJ2-7; 8 bases are a match to TRBD1. This CDR3 has 14 amino acids. Germline V lookup: CDR1 MNHNS, CDR2 SASEGT. Losses at the gene ends were 2 bases for V and 6 bases for J; bases not matched to a gene: 6. CDR3 in DNA: TGTGCCAGCAGTGAAAGGACAGGGCTGTTCGAGCAGTACTTC. Translated: CASSERTGLFEQYF.

The CDR3 region is CAWETHSTDTQYF. The CDR3 DNA follows: TGTGCCTGGGAGACTCATAGCACAGATACGCAGTATTTT. This chain joins TRBV30 and TRBJ2-3, with D uncertain. This CDR3 comprises 13 residues. Germline V gene data show CDR1 as GTSNPN and CDR2 as SVGIG (reference sequence). V was shortened by 5 bases and J by 0 bases, with 9 bases between the two germline ends.

V usage is TRBV7-9 and J usage is TRBJ1-4, with unresolved D. The V end lost 0 bases, the J end lost 8 bases, and 7 bases lay between the germline ends. CDR3 length equals 13 residues. The V gene's germline CDR1 is SEHNR and CDR2 FQNEAQ (reference sequence). In nucleotides, the CDR3 is TGTGCCAGCAGCTTAGCCGGAGACGAAAAACTGTTTTTT. It is translated as CASSLAGDEKLFF.